The 29 T cell receptor beta chains below were found in one sample sequenced in a study of T cell changes during pregnancy in multiple sclerosis. Generated by immunoSEQ multiplex PCR, the TCRdb table keeps only in-frame clones and is missing some. Altogether about 100,000 clones are present, approximately 90% being singletons, with the ten largest covering less than 2.5%. The sample here was peripheral blood, taken after pregnancy. These TCRs come from a female donor with multiple sclerosis, enrolled in a pregnancy study.

The chain links TRBV6-5 to TRBJ2-1, with 8 bases identical to TRBD2. V was clipped by 0 bases and J by 9 bases; unmatched bases: 7. This CDR3 has 15 amino acids. Per germline, CDR1 MNHEY and CDR2 SVGAGI. This CDR3 is CASSYSGTRSIEQFF. The CDR3, as DNA: TGTGCCAGCAGTTACTCGGGGACTAGAAGTATTGAGCAGTTCTTC.

V usage is TRBV2 and J usage is TRBJ2-7; 12 nucleotides line up with TRBD2. This CDR3 region has 16 residues. Per the germline V gene, CDR1 is SNHLY and CDR2 is FYNNEI. After removal of 5 bases from V and 2 bases from J, the junction contained 7 bases not matched to a gene. The CDR3 DNA reads as TGTGCCAGCAGTATGTCGACTAGCGGGGGTCCCTACGAGCAGTACTTC. Residues: CASSMSTSGGPYEQYF.

This chain links TRBV13 with TRBJ2-1, with 8 positions matching TRBD2. The CDR3 runs to 16 residues. Trimming removed 6 bases from V and 0 bases from J; junction bases left unmatched: 7. Germline CDR1 PRHDT, CDR2 FYEKMQ (reference sequence). CDR3 sequence (DNA): TGTGCCAGCAGTCTGGGCGGGGGGAGCTCCTACAATGAGCAGTTCTTC. Protein sequence: CASSLGGGSSYNEQFF.

The chain couples TRBV11-3 to TRBJ2-7, with 9 bases aligning to TRBD1. The trim removed 1 base at V and 4 bases at J, leaving 2 bases unmatched. The CDR3 is made up of 14 amino acids. In germline, CDR1 is SGHNT, CDR2 YENEEA. CDR3 in amino acids: CASSLGQGVYEQYF. CDR3 DNA sequence: TGTGCCAGCAGCTTAGGACAGGGGGTTTACGAGCAGTACTTC.

The J gene is TRBJ2-7, the V gene TRBV7-2, with D possibly matching TRBD1 (7 bases). This CDR3 has 14 residues. Between the trimmed V and J ends, which lost 2 bases and 4 bases, there was a span of 12 bases. Looked up from germline, CDR1 is SGHTA and CDR2 is FQGNSA. CDR3 region: CASSLFQGGYEQYF. As DNA, the CDR3 is TGTGCCAGCAGCTTATTCCAGGGGGGTTACGAGCAGTACTTC.

This sequence joins TRBV7-2 and TRBJ1-6; D is unresolved. Germline V gene lookup returns CDR1 SGHTA and CDR2 FQGNSA. V lost 1 base to trimming and J lost 6 bases, with 4 bases between them. The CDR3 spans 13 residues. Here the CDR3 DNA reads TGTGCCAGCAGCTTAGTCTCTAATTCACCCCTCCACTTT. Translating it yields CASSLVSNSPLHF.

This rearrangement joins TRBV7-2 to TRBJ1-2; a weak D match, TRBD1 (6 bases). CDR3 length equals 14 residues. Trimming removed 4 bases at V and 4 bases at J, with 13 bases between. CDR1 SGHTA and CDR2 FQGNSA come from the germline V gene. The CDR3 region has the DNA TGTGCCAGCAGCTCTACCGGGACACCCTATGGCTACACCTTC. Its protein is CASSSTGTPYGYTF.

V and J are TRBV7-2 and TRBJ1-2; D gene ambiguous. V was cut by 5 bases and J by 4 bases, with 14 bases left in between. The CDR3 runs to 14 residues. The V gene's germline CDR1 is SGHTA and CDR2 FQGNSA. In DNA form, the CDR3 reads TGTGCCAGCAGCCAACCGTCATTCAGCTATGGCTACACCTTC. Protein: CASSQPSFSYGYTF. The whole variable domain, filled in from reference TRBV7-2 and TRBJ1-2, reads GAGVSQSPSNKVTEKGKDVELRCDPISGHTALYWYRQSLGQGLEFLIYFQGNSAPDKSGLPSDRFSAERTGGSVSTLTIQRTQQEDSAVYLCASSQPSFSYGYTFGSGTRLTVV.

J is TRBJ1-6 and V is TRBV5-6; D remains unclear. Germline V gene sequence: CDR1 SGHDT, CDR2 YYEEEE. Between the trimmed V and J ends, which lost 4 bases and 6 bases, there was a span of 14 bases. The CDR3 is 15 residues long. This CDR3 is CASSIRRTGNSPLHF. The CDR3 DNA reads TGTGCCAGCAGCATCCGACGAACGGGTAATTCACCCCTCCACTTT. Full variable domain (rest looked up from reference TRBV5-6 and TRBJ1-6): DAGVTQSPTHLIKTRGQQVTLRCSPKSGHDTVSWYQQALGQGPQFIFQYYEEEERQRGNFPDRFSGHQFPNYSSELNVNALLLGDSALYLCASSIRRTGNSPLHFGNGTRLTVT.

This sequence joins TRBV2 and TRBJ2-3, with TRBD2 matching over 7 bases. This CDR3 spans 13 amino acids. Germline-derived CDR1 and CDR2 are SNHLY and FYNNEI. V lost 4 bases and J lost 5; bases outside the gene matches: 3. CDR3 residues: CASSAGGRDTQYF. CDR3 sequence (DNA): TGTGCCAGCAGTGCCGGGGGGAGAGATACGCAGTATTTT.

The chain carries TRBV28 and TRBJ1-4, with 7 positions matching TRBD1. CDR1 is MDHEN and CDR2 is SYDVKM in the germline V gene. The CDR3 runs to 15 residues. V was clipped by 6 bases and J by 6 bases; unmatched bases: 10. The CDR3 is CASRMEDRVDEKLFF. For the CDR3, the DNA is TGTGCCAGCAGAATGGAAGACAGGGTGGATGAAAAACTGTTTTTT.

The chain combines TRBV10-3 with TRBJ2-2; 9 nucleotides match TRBD2. The CDR3 is 14 residues long. The V segment lost 6 bases and the J segment 7 bases; nucleotides outside the gene matches: 6. CDR1 and CDR2 from the germline V gene are ENHRY and SYGVKD. Here the CDR3 DNA reads TGTGCCATCAGGCAGCGGGAGGATGTCGGGGAGCTGTTTTTT. Its translation: CAIRQREDVGELFF.

The rearrangement joins TRBV4-1 to TRBJ1-2, with D possibly TRBD1 on 6 matching bases. CDR3 length: 15 amino acids. Germline V gene data show CDR1 as MGHRA and CDR2 as YSYEKL. V lost 4 bases, J lost 0 bases, and 12 bases lay in between. The CDR3 DNA reads as TGCGCCAGCAGCCTCAGGACAGCCTCTAACTATGGCTACACCTTC. Its translation: CASSLRTASNYGYTF.

The chain couples TRBV5-6 to TRBJ2-7, with 8 bases identical to TRBD2. CDR1 is SGHDT and CDR2 is YYEEEE in the germline V gene. J gave up 3 bases and V 3 bases, and 5 bases lay outside the gene matches. The CDR3 runs to 14 residues. CDR3 residues: CASSYPGLDYEQYF. CDR3 sequence (DNA): TGTGCCAGCAGCTACCCGGGACTAGACTACGAGCAGTACTTC.

The chain joins TRBV6-1 to TRBJ2-7; tentatively, D is TRBD1 (5 bases). The CDR3 runs 14 residues. The V end was cut by 4 bases, the J end by 0 bases, with 10 bases between. The germline V gene encodes CDR1 MNHNS and CDR2 SASEGT. The CDR3 is CASSAKGISYEQYF. CDR3 nucleotide sequence: TGTGCCAGCAGTGCTAAGGGGATCTCCTACGAGCAGTACTTC.

This sequence joins TRBV29-1 and TRBJ2-7; possibly TRBD1 for D (5 bases). Between the trimmed V and J ends, which lost 6 bases and 3 bases, there was a span of 18 bases. Germline CDR1 is SQVTM and CDR2 is ANQGSEA. The CDR3 loop spans 14 amino acids. The CDR3 DNA reads TGCAGCGTCGCGAGACAGCTCGATGTCTACGAGCAGTACTTC. Translation gives CSVARQLDVYEQYF.

This chain joins TRBV19 and TRBJ2-1; TRBD1 matches at 7 bases. Losses at the gene ends were 5 bases for V and 4 bases for J; bases not matched to a gene: 8. Germline V gene data show CDR1 as LNHDA and CDR2 as SQIVND (reference sequence). This CDR3 contains 15 residues. CDR3 bases: TGTGCCAGTAGTGTCACCGGGACAGTTTACAATGAGCAGTTCTTC. It codes for CASSVTGTVYNEQFF.

The chain combines TRBV5-1 with TRBJ2-7; 8 bases agree with TRBD1. Germline V lookup: CDR1 SGHRS, CDR2 YFSETQ. There are 15 residues in the CDR3. V shed 7 bases, J shed 2 bases, and the junction held 11 bases outside the gene matches. The CDR3 region has the DNA TGCGCCAGCGCCCCCTGGACAGGGAACCCCTACGAGCAGTACTTC. Translated, it gives CASAPWTGNPYEQYF.

V and J are TRBV6-5 and TRBJ2-5; 9 nucleotides line up with TRBD1. The CDR3 has 13 residues. Germline V gene lookup returns CDR1 MNHEY and CDR2 SVGAGI. V was clipped by 4 bases and J by 4 bases; unmatched bases: 1. The CDR3 region is CASSSGQGETQYF. The CDR3 region has the DNA TGTGCCAGCAGTTCGGGACAGGGAGAGACCCAGTACTTC.

The genes are TRBV29-1 and TRBJ1-1; the match to TRBD1 covers 7 bases. The CDR3 has 17 amino acids. Trimming cost V 4 bases and J 1 base; bases outside gene matches: 15. The germline V gene encodes CDR1 SQVTM and CDR2 ANQGSEA. Here the CDR3 reads CSVVDRSLGRGNTEAFF. The CDR3 nucleotides are TGCAGCGTTGTGGACAGGTCGCTCGGTCGAGGGAACACTGAAGCTTTCTTT.

The V call is TRBV19, the J call TRBJ2-2; 8 nucleotides line up with TRBD1. Germline loops: CDR1 LNHDA, CDR2 SQIVND (reference sequence). Trimming at V came to 7 bases and at J to 6 bases, leaving 7 bases not matched to a gene. There are 14 residues in the CDR3. CDR3 nucleotides: TGTGCCAGTACCCCGGACAGGGTGGCCGGGGAGCTGTTTTTT. It encodes CASTPDRVAGELFF.

The V call is TRBV4-1, the J call TRBJ2-2, with 8 bases fitting TRBD2. CDR1 MGHRA and CDR2 YSYEKL come from the germline V gene. The CDR3 extends over 16 amino acids. V lost 3 bases, J lost 1 base, and 4 bases stayed unmatched. The chain's CDR3 is CASSHPGGMNTGELFF. As DNA, the CDR3 is TGCGCCAGCAGCCATCCGGGAGGGATGAACACCGGGGAGCTGTTTTTT.

This clone has more than one count but fewer than ten. The chain employs TRBV30 and TRBJ2-3; D ambiguous. The V end was cut by 5 bases, the J end by 8 bases, with 8 bases between. Germline loops: CDR1 GTSNPN, CDR2 SVGIG (reference sequence). This CDR3 comprises 10 residues. Written as DNA, the CDR3 is TGTGCCTGGGAGAGATCTACGCAGTATTTT. Amino acids: CAWERSTQYF.

J is TRBJ2-5 and V is TRBV6-6; 7 nucleotides align to TRBD2. V gave up 3 bases and J gave up 3 bases; unmatched junction bases: 1. The CDR3 runs 13 residues. The germline V gene has CDR1 MNHNY and CDR2 SVGAGI (reference sequence). The CDR3 DNA sequence: TGTGCCAGCAGTTATGGGGGGGAAGAGACCCAGTACTTC. This encodes CASSYGGEETQYF.

This clone was recorded only once. The CDR3 bases are TGTGCCAGCAGCTCGACTAGCGGGGTTTCCTACGAGCAGTACTTC. This gives the protein CASSSTSGVSYEQYF. V and J are TRBV13 and TRBJ2-7; 11 positions agree with TRBD2. The germline gives CDR1 PRHDT, CDR2 FYEKMQ (reference sequence). J gave up 1 base and V 4 bases, and 3 bases lay outside the gene matches. This CDR3 has 15 residues.

The CDR3 nucleotides are TGTGCCAGTAGTATAGGAGTAGGGGGGGGCACTGAAGCTTTCTTT. This gives the protein CASSIGVGGGTEAFF. The chain employs TRBV19 and TRBJ1-1; D is perhaps TRBD1 (6 bases). Germline assignment: CDR1 LNHDA and CDR2 SQIVND (reference sequence). The CDR3 consists of 15 residues. V shed 1 base and J shed 4 bases, with 13 bases lying between them.

J is TRBJ2-2 and V is TRBV19; 7 bases align to TRBD2. CDR3 length: 15 residues. V shed 0 bases, J shed 7 bases, and the junction held 5 bases outside the gene matches. Germline V gives CDR1 LNHDA, CDR2 SQIVND (reference sequence). The DNA of the CDR3 is TGTGCCAGTAGTATAGATAGGGAGGGGATCGGGGAGCTGTTTTTT. Its protein product is CASSIDREGIGELFF. Full variable domain (remainder filled in from reference TRBV19 and TRBJ2-2): DGGITQSPKYLFRKEGQNVTLSCEQNLNHDAMYWYRQDPGQGLRLIYYSQIVNDFQKGDIAEGYSVSREKKESFPLTVTSAQKNPTAFYLCASSIDREGIGELFFGEGSRLTVL.

The CDR3 sequence: CASRVAGLFNYGYTF. Here the CDR3 DNA reads TGCGCCAGTAGGGTGGCAGGGCTCTTTAACTATGGCTACACCTTC. J is TRBJ1-2 and V is TRBV5-1; maybe TRBD1 (5 bases). The CDR3 runs 15 residues. Germline CDR1 SGHRS, CDR2 YFSETQ. V was shortened by 8 bases and J by 1 base, with 18 bases between the two germline ends.

The J gene is TRBJ1-1, the V gene TRBV5-4; no firm D call. The V end was cut by 5 bases, the J end by 5 bases, with 19 bases between. This CDR3 has 15 residues. CDR1 is SGHNT, CDR2 YYREEE, per germline (reference sequence). CDR3 region: CASSRFLGVVTEAFF. CDR3 DNA: TGTGCCAGCAGTCGCTTCCTGGGAGTAGTAACTGAAGCTTTCTTT. Based on the CDR3 plus reference TRBV5-4 and TRBJ1-1, the full variable domain is ETGVTQSPTHLIKTRGQQVTLRCSSQSGHNTVSWYQQALGQGPQFIFQYYREEENGRGNFPPRFSGLQFPNYSSELNVNALELDDSALYLCASSRFLGVVTEAFFGQGTRLTVV.